This paragraph covers one T cell receptor (beta chain) sequence. Using immunoSEQ multiplex PCR, the repertoire was profiled, and TCRdb retains in-frame clones only, with some absent. Among 300,000 to 450,000 clones listed, around 90% were seen once. V lost 2 bases to trimming and J lost 3 bases, with 4 bases between them. There are 11 residues in the CDR3. The V gene's germline CDR1 is GTSNPN and CDR2 SVGIG (reference sequence). This sample was included in a study of blood T cell repertoires in COVID-19. The receptor was derived from a woman aged 55-69 years with COVID-19, enrolled during active disease. The chain recombines TRBV30 with TRBJ1-1; no clear D. The sample comprised peripheral blood. This CDR3 reads CAWSRDTEAFF. The CDR3 DNA sequence: TGTGCCTGGAGTCGGGACACTGAAGCTTTCTTT.